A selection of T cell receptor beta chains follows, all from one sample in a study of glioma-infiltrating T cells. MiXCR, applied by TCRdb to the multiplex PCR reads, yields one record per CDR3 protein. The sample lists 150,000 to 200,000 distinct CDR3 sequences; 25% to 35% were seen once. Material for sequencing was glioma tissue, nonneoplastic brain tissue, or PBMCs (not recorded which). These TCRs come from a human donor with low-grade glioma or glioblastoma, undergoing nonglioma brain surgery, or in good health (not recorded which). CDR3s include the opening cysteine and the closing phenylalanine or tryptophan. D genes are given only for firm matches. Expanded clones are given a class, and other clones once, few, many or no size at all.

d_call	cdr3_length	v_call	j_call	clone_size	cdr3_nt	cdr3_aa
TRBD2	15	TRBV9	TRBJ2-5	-	TGTGCCAGCAGCGTAGGACTAGCGGGAGGAGAGACCCAGTACTTC	CASSVGLAGGETQYF
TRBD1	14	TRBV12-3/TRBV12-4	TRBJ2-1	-	TGTGCCAGCAGTGGACAGGCCGACTACAATGAGCAGTTCTTC	CASSGQADYNEQFF
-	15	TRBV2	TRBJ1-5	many	TGTGCCACCTCCGGGACGGACTATAGCAATCAGCCCCAGCATTTT	CATSGTDYSNQPQHF
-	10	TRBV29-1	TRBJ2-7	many	TGCAGCGCCCGGGACTACGAGCAGTACTTC	CSARDYEQYF
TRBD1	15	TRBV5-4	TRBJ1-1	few	TGTGCCATCTCCGCTATCCCAGGGGGCCACACTGAAGCTTTCTTT	CAISAIPGGHTEAFF
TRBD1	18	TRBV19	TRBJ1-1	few	TGTGCCAGTAGTATAGATCGGAGGGACAGGGGGAGAAACACTGAAGCTTTCTTT	CASSIDRRDRGRNTEAFF
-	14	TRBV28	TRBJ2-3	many	TGTGCCAGCAGTCCTACCGACCGCACAGATACGCAGTATTTT	CASSPTDRTDTQYF
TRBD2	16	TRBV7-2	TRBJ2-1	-	TGTGCCAGCAGCTTACCTCTAGCGGGAGTGGTCAATGAGCAGTTCTTC	CASSLPLAGVVNEQFF
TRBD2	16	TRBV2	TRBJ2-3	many	TGTGCCAGCAGTGCGACTAGCGGGAGCCCCGAAGATACGCAGTATTTT	CASSATSGSPEDTQYF
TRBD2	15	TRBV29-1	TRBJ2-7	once	TGCAGCGTTATCAGGGTAGTAGCGGGAGGAGGGGAGCAGTACTTC	CSVIRVVAGGGEQYF
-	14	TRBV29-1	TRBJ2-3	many	TGCAGCGTTCACGGGACCAGGGGCACAGATACGCAGTATTTT	CSVHGTRGTDTQYF
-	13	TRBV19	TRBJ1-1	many	TGTGCCAGCAGCTTAGGGGAGAACACTGAAGCTTTCTTT	CASSLGENTEAFF
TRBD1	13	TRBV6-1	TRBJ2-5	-	TGTGCCAGCCGCGAGGACAGGGGGGAAGGACAGTGCTTC	CASREDRGEGQCF
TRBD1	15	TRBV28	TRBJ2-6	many	TGTGCCAGCAGTCCCAGGGGGCTTGGGGCCAACGTCCTGACTTTC	CASSPRGLGANVLTF
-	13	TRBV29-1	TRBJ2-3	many	TGCAGCGTTGGTCTGCGGAGCACAGATACGCAGTATTTT	CSVGLRSTDTQYF
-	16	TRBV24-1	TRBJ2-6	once	TGTGCCGCCAGTGACGGACGATCCTCTGGGGCCAACGTCCTGACTTTC	CAASDGRSSGANVLTF
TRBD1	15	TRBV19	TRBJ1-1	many	TGTGCCAGTAGTATCGACAGGGGGCGATCCACTGAAGCTTTCTTT	CASSIDRGRSTEAFF
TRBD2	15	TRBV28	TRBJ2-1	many	TGTGCCAGCAGTTTTTGGCGGGAGCGCTACAATGAGCAGTTCTTC	CASSFWRERYNEQFF
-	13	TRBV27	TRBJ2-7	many	TGTGCCAGCAGTTGGACGGAGGACTACGAGCAGTACTTC	CASSWTEDYEQYF
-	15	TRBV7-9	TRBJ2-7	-	TGTGCCAGCAGCCCCACCTTGTCGAGCTCCTACGAGCAGTACTTC	CASSPTLSSSYEQYF
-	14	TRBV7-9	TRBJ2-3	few	TGTGCCAGCAGCTTAGTAGCGGAGACAGATACGCAGTATTTT	CASSLVAETDTQYF
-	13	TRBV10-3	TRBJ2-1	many	TGTGCCATCAGTGAGACCGACCCGAATGAGCAGTTCTTC	CAISETDPNEQFF
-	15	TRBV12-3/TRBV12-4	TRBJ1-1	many	TGTGCCAGCAGTTTTGCCCTCAGGGACGACACTGAAGCTTTCTTT	CASSFALRDDTEAFF
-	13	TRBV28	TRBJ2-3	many	TGTGCCAGCAGTTCAGAGGTCACAGATACGCAGTATTTT	CASSSEVTDTQYF
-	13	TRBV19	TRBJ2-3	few	TGTGCCAATACCCCTAGGGGGGCAGATACGCAGTATTTT	CANTPRGADTQYF
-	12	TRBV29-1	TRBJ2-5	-	TGCAGCGTTGACAGGGCTGGGGAGACCCAGTACTTC	CSVDRAGETQYF
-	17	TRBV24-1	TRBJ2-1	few	TGTGCCACCAGTGCCCCCGCCTCCGGGGGAAATTACAATGAGCAGTTCTTC	CATSAPASGGNYNEQFF
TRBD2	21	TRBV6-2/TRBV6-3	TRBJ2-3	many	TGTGCCAGCAGTCAGTCCCTCACTGGCGTCGCGGGAGCGACCACACAAGATACGCAGTATTTT	CASSQSLTGVAGATTQDTQYF
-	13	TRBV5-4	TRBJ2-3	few	TGTGCCAGCAGCCCGGTTACCACAGATACGCAGTATTTT	CASSPVTTDTQYF
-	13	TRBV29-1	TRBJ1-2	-	TGCAGCGTTGATCAATCCGTACAGACCGGCTACACCTTC	CSVDQSVQTGYTF
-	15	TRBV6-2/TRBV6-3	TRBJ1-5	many	TGTGCCAGCAGTCCTACCCCAAACAGCAATCAGCCCCAGCATTTT	CASSPTPNSNQPQHF
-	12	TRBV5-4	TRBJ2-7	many	TGTGCCAGCAGCCAGCATGGGTACGAGCAGTACTTC	CASSQHGYEQYF
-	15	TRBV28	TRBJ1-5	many	TGTGCCAGCAGTTTGGAAAGGGGGACCAATCAGCCCCAGCATTTT	CASSLERGTNQPQHF
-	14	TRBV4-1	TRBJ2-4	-	TGCGCCAGCAGCCAACCTCAGGGGAGAAACATTCAGTACTTC	CASSQPQGRNIQYF
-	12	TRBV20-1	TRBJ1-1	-	TGCAGTGCTAGAGAGGGGAACACTGAAACTTCCTTT	CSAREGNTETSF
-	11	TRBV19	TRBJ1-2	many	TGTGCCAGTAGTATGGGGTGGACCTACACCTTC	CASSMGWTYTF
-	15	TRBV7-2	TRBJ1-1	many	TGTGCCAGCAGCTTAGTGGGAGGGGGGGCCACTGAAGCTTTCTTT	CASSLVGGGATEAFF
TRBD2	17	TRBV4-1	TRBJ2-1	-	TGCGCCAGCAGCCAAGATAAAACGACTAGCGTCCACAATGAGCAGTTCTTC	CASSQDKTTSVHNEQFF
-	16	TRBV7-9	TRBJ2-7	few	TGTGCCAGCAGCCCCCGTCCGACTGACCCTCCTTCCGAGCAGTACTTC	CASSPRPTDPPSEQYF
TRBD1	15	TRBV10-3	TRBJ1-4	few	TGTGCCATCAGTGACACAGGGGGCGCGGATGAAAAACTGTTTTTT	CAISDTGGADEKLFF
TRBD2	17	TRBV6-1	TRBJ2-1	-	TGTGCCGGCAGTACGCAACTAGCGGGAGTGGACTACAATGAGCAGTTCTTC	CAGSTQLAGVDYNEQFF
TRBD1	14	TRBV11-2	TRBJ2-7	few	TGTGCCAGCAGCTCCGGAGACAGGGGGCTCGAGCAGTACTTC	CASSSGDRGLEQYF
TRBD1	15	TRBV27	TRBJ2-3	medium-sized	TGTGCCAGCAGTTTGGGACAGGGGTTGATAGATACGCAGTATTTT	CASSLGQGLIDTQYF
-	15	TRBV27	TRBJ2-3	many	TGTGCCAGCAGTCGGAGGAGGCGCGGCACAGATACGCAGTATTTT	CASSRRRRGTDTQYF